These T cell receptor beta chains were read from a single sample in a study of CD8 T cells in Susac syndrome. MiXCR was run by TCRdb on the immunoSEQ multiplex PCR reads, yielding one entry per CDR3 protein. The sample shows 75,000 to 80,000 distinct CDR3 sequences, roughly 95% of them seen only once. The sequenced sample consisted of CD8+ T cells from PBMCs. The receptors here all came from a human donor with Susac syndrome. Each CDR3 is given with its conserved first and last residue. A D gene is named only where the DNA matches it firmly. Expanded clones are given a class, and other clones once, few, many or no size at all.

v_call	clone_size	j_call	d_call	cdr3_nt	cdr3_aa
TRBV27	-	TRBJ2-5	TRBD2	TGTGCCAGCAGTTCCTGGACTAGCCGAGAGACCCAGTACTTC	CASSSWTSRETQYF
TRBV27	-	TRBJ2-7	-	TGTGCCAGCAGTAACGGCTACGAGCAGTACTTC	CASSNGYEQYF
TRBV9	once	TRBJ2-5	TRBD2	TGTGCCAGCAGCGTGGGGGACCCGGGGAGGGCCCAGTACTTC	CASSVGDPGRAQYF
TRBV4-1	-	TRBJ2-7	TRBD2	TGCGCCAGCAGCCAAGAGACGGGACTAGCGGGGGGTTGGAGCTCCTACGAGCAGTACTTC	CASSQETGLAGGWSSYEQYF
TRBV2	once	TRBJ2-7	-	TGTGCCAGCGGGAAGCGGTCAGAGCAGTACTTC	CASGKRSEQYF
TRBV4-3	-	TRBJ2-5	TRBD1	TGCGCCAGCAGCCAAGGTCCGGGACAGGGACAAGAGACCCAGTACTTC	CASSQGPGQGQETQYF
TRBV11-2	-	TRBJ2-3	TRBD2	TGTGCCAGCAGCCCTTGGTTGGAGCGGGGGGTCACAGATACGCAGTATTTT	CASSPWLERGVTDTQYF
TRBV6-1	-	TRBJ2-7	-	TGTGCCAGCAGCTCGGGACAATTCTACGAGCAGTACTTC	CASSSGQFYEQYF
TRBV7-9	-	TRBJ2-2	-	TGTGCCAGCAGTTCCGACCGGTTACAGGGAGGTCCCGGGGAGCTGTTTTTT	CASSSDRLQGGPGELFF
TRBV20-1	-	TRBJ2-7	-	TGCAGTGCTAGAGAAGAGGGTCCGGAACAGTACTTC	CSAREEGPEQYF
TRBV20-1	-	TRBJ2-3	-	TGCAGTGCTAGAGTAAAAGGAGATCCCACAGATACGCAGTATTTT	CSARVKGDPTDTQYF
TRBV7-9	-	TRBJ1-1	-	TGTGCCAGCAGCTTAGCGCTAAGGGGGGTGCGGAGTGAAGCTTTCTTT	CASSLALRGVRSEAFF
TRBV24-1	-	TRBJ2-1	-	TGTGCCACCAGTGATTTAGACTACAATGAGCAGTTCTTC	CATSDLDYNEQFF
TRBV3-1	-	TRBJ2-5	-	TGTGCCAGCAGCCAAAATACCGTGGGGGCAGAACAAGAGACCCAGTACTTC	CASSQNTVGAEQETQYF
TRBV7-9	-	TRBJ2-7	TRBD1	TGTGCCAGCAGCTTTGGGACAGGCTCCCGCGAGCAGTACTTC	CASSFGTGSREQYF
TRBV29-1	-	TRBJ1-1	-	TGCAGCGTCCCCCTCGCGGGGGGGTTGGACACTGAAGCTTTCTTT	CSVPLAGGLDTEAFF
TRBV5-1	-	TRBJ1-3	-	TGCGCCAGCAGCCCGGGAAGAGGGTCTGGAAACACCATATATTTT	CASSPGRGSGNTIYF
TRBV20-1	-	TRBJ2-4	-	TGCAGTGCTAGAGATCCTCAGGGGAAAAACATTCAGTACTTC	CSARDPQGKNIQYF
TRBV7-9	-	TRBJ2-6	-	TGTGCCAGCAGTCAGAGCTCTGGGGCCAACGTCCTGACTTTC	CASSQSSGANVLTF
TRBV12-5	-	TRBJ2-1	-	TGTGCTAGTGACGCGGGGAGCGTGGATGAGCAGTTCTTC	CASDAGSVDEQFF
TRBV6-5	-	TRBJ2-7	-	TGTGCCAGCAGTTACGGTACGGGGGCCTTAAGGGAGCAGTACTTC	CASSYGTGALREQYF
TRBV9	-	TRBJ1-1	-	TGTGCCAGCAGCGGAACAGGAGGGAACACTGAAGCTTTCTTT	CASSGTGGNTEAFF
TRBV24-1	-	TRBJ1-2	-	TGTGCCACCAGTGATTTCCGGCGAAGTGATGGCTACACCTTC	CATSDFRRSDGYTF
TRBV7-6	-	TRBJ2-2	TRBD2	TGTGCCAGCAGCTCTAGGAACCGGGGGGGGACCGGGGAGCTGTTTTTT	CASSSRNRGGTGELFF
TRBV20-1	-	TRBJ2-7	-	TGCAGTGCTAGAGGGCTCGCCTACGAGCAGTACTTC	CSARGLAYEQYF
TRBV2	-	TRBJ1-5	-	TGTGCCAGCAGCGTAACAGTCAATCAGCCCCAGCATTTT	CASSVTVNQPQHF
TRBV30	-	TRBJ2-7	-	TGTGCCTGGATAGCGGCTTCCTACGAGCAGTACTTC	CAWIAASYEQYF
TRBV2	-	TRBJ2-7	-	TGTGCCAGCATAGGTCAGACCTACGAGCAGTACTTC	CASIGQTYEQYF
TRBV20-1	-	TRBJ2-7	-	TGCAGTGCTACCCAAAAAGGGCCCTACGAGCAGTACTTC	CSATQKGPYEQYF
TRBV4-1	once	TRBJ2-1	-	TGCGCCAGCAGCCAAGTGGACTTCTTTCGGGATGAGCAGTTCTTC	CASSQVDFFRDEQFF
TRBV19	-	TRBJ2-7	TRBD1	TGTGCCAGTAGTTCGACCGGGACAGGTTCCTACGAGCAGTACTTC	CASSSTGTGSYEQYF
TRBV20-1	-	TRBJ2-5	-	TGCAGTGCTAGAGACCGGGACCCCAACTGGGAGACCCAGTACTTC	CSARDRDPNWETQYF
TRBV27	-	TRBJ2-5	-	TGTGCCAGCAGTTTTAGGGGCACCCAGTACTTC	CASSFRGTQYF
TRBV7-9	-	TRBJ2-7	TRBD1	TGTGCCAGCAGCTTCGGACAGGGACGCGCCTACGAGCAGTACTTC	CASSFGQGRAYEQYF
TRBV6-1	-	TRBJ1-1	TRBD1	TGTGCCAGCCGTGCATGGACAGGGGTTGAAGCTTTCTTT	CASRAWTGVEAFF
TRBV11-2	-	TRBJ2-7	TRBD1	TGTGCCAGCAGCCTTGGGACAGGACGGTACGAGCAGTACTTC	CASSLGTGRYEQYF
TRBV5-8	-	TRBJ2-7	-	TGTGCCAGCAGCTTAGGCTTAAGGTACGAGCAGTACTTC	CASSLGLRYEQYF
TRBV20-1	-	TRBJ2-1	-	TGCAGTGCTAGGTCGGGACAAGAAAGGGATGAGCAGTTCTTC	CSARSGQERDEQFF
TRBV7-2	-	TRBJ1-1	-	TGTGCCAGCAGCTTAGGAGGCTATATGAACACTGAAGCTTTCTTT	CASSLGGYMNTEAFF
TRBV4-1	-	TRBJ1-2	-	TGCGCCAGCAGCCAAGGCGACTCGGGCTATGGCTACACCTTC	CASSQGDSGYGYTF
TRBV2	-	TRBJ2-3	-	TGTGCCAGCAGCTCGGACGAGAGCACAGATACGCAGTATTTT	CASSSDESTDTQYF
TRBV6-2/TRBV6-3	-	TRBJ2-1	TRBD2	TGTGCCAGCAGCCTTCTTAGCGGGGGCGGCAATGAGCAGTTCTTC	CASSLLSGGGNEQFF
TRBV9	-	TRBJ2-5	-	TGTGCCAGCAGCGTAGGACAGACCCAAGAGACCCAGTACTTC	CASSVGQTQETQYF
TRBV18	-	TRBJ2-3	-	TGTGCCAGCTCACCACCAGGGGTCCTGGAACGCACAGATACGCAGTATTTT	CASSPPGVLERTDTQYF
TRBV27	-	TRBJ2-7	-	TGTGCCTCTGGAAGGCAGGGAAGGGAGCAGTACTTC	CASGRQGREQYF
TRBV9	once	TRBJ2-2	-	TGTGCCAGCAGCGCCGCGGGCGGGGGCTACACCGGGGAGCTGTTTTTT	CASSAAGGGYTGELFF
TRBV25-1	-	TRBJ1-4	-	TGTGCCAGCCACCCGGGGTCTACTAATGAAAAACTGTTTTTT	CASHPGSTNEKLFF
TRBV5-7	-	TRBJ2-3	-	TGTGCCAGCAGCTTGGGGTTTACTAGCACAGATACGCAGTATTTT	CASSLGFTSTDTQYF
TRBV20-1	-	TRBJ1-1	-	TGCAGTGCTAGAGTTAAGGGGATGAACACTGAAGCTTTCTTT	CSARVKGMNTEAFF